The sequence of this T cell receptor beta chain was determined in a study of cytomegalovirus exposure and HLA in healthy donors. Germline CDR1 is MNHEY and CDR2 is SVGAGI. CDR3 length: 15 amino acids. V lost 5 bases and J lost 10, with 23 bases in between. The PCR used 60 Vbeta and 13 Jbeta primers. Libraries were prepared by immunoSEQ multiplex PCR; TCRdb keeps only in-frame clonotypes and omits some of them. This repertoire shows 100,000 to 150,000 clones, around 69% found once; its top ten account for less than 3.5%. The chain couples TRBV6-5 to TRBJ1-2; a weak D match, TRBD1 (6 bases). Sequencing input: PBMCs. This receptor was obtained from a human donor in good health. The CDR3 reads CASSVEGGLTADYTF. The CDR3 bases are TGTGCCAGCAGTGTAGAGGGGGGGCTTACCGCTGACTACACCTTC.